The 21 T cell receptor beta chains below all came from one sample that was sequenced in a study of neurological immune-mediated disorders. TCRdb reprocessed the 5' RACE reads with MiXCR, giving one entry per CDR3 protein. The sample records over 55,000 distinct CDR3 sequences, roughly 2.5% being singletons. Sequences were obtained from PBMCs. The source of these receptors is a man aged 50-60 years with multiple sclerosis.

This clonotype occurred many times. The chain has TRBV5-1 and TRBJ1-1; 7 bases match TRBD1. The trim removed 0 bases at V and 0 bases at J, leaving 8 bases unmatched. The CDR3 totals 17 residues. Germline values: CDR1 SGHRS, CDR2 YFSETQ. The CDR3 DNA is TGCGCCAGCAGCTTGGAAACAGGGGACCTCATGAACACTGAAGCTTTCTTT. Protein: CASSLETGDLMNTEAFF.

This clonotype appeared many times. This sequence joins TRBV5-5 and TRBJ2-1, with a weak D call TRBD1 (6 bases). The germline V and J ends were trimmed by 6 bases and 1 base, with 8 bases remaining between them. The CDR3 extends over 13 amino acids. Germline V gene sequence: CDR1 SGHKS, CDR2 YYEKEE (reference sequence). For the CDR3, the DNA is TGTGCCAGCACCACAGGGTCCTACAATGAGCAGTTCTTC. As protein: CASTTGSYNEQFF.

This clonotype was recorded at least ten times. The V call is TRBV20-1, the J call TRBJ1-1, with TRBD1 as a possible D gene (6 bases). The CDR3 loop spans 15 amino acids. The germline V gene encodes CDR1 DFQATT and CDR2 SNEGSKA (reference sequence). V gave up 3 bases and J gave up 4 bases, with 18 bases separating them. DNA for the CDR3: TGCAGTGCTAGGGGGGCACCCCAGGATGGCACTGAAGCTTTCTTT. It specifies CSARGAPQDGTEAFF.

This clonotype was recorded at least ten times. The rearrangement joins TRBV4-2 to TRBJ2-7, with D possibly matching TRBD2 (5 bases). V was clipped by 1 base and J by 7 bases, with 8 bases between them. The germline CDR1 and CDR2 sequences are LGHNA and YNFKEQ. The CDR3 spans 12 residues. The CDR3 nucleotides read TGTGCCAGCAGCCAAGTTCCGGGAGAGCAGTACTTC. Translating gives CASSQVPGEQYF.

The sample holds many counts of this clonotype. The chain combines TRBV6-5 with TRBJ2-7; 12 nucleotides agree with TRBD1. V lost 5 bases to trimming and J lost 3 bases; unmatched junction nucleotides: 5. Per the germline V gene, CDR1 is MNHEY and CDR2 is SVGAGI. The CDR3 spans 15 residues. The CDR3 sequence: CASSPGQGALYEQYF. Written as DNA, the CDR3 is TGTGCCAGCAGTCCGGGACAGGGGGCTCTCTACGAGCAGTACTTC.

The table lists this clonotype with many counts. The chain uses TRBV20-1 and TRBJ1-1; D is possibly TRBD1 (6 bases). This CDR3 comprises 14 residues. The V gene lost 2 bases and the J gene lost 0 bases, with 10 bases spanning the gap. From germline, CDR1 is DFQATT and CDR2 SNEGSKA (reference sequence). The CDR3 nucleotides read TGCAGTGCTAGAAAAGGGGGGGTGAACACTGAAGCTTTCTTT. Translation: CSARKGGVNTEAFF.

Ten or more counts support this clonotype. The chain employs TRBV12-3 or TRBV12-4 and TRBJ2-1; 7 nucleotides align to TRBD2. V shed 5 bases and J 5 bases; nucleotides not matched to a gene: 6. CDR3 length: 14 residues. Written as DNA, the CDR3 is TGTGCCAGCAGTAGGCGCAGCGGGAACAATGAGCAGTTCTTC. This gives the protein CASSRRSGNNEQFF.

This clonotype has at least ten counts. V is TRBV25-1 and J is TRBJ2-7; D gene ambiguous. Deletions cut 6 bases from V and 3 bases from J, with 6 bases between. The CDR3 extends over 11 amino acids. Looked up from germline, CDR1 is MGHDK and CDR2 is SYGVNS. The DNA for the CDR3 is TGTGCCAGCAGCCCGGACTACGAGCAGTACTTC. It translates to CASSPDYEQYF.

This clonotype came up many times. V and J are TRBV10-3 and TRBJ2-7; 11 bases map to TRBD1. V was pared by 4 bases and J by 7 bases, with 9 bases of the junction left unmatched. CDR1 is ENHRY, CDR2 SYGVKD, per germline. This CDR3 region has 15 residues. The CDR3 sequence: CAISGFGQGAGEQYF. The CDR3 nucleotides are TGTGCCATCAGTGGGTTCGGACAGGGGGCTGGAGAGCAGTACTTC.

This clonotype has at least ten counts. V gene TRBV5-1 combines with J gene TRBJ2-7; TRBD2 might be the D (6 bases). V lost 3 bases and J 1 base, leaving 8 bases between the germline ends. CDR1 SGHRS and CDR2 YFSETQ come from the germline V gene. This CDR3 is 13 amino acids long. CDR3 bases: TGCGCCAGCAGCTGGGGGGTTTCCTACGAGCAGTACTTC. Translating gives CASSWGVSYEQYF.

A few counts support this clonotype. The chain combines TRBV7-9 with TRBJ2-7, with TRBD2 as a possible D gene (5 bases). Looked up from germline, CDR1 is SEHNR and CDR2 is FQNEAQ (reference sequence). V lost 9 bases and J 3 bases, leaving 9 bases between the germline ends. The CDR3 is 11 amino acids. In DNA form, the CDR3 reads TGTGCCAGTCTTGGGAGCTACGAGCAGTACTTC. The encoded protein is CASLGSYEQYF.

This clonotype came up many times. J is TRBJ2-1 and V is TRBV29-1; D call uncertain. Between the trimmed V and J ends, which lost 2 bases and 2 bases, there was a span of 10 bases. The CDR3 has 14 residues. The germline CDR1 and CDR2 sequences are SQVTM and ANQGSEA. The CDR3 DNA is TGCAGCGTTGAACCCGGATCCGCCTACAATGAGCAGTTCTTC. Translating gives CSVEPGSAYNEQFF.

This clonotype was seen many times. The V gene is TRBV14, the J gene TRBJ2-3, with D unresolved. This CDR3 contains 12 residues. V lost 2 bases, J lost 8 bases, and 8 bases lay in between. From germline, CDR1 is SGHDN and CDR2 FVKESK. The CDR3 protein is CASSQFFGTQYF. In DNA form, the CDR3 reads TGTGCCAGCAGCCAATTTTTCGGTACGCAGTATTTT.

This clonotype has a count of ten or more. CDR3 nucleotides: TGCGCCAGCAGCCGTGGAGGGGGCCAGACCTACGAGCAGTACTTC. It is translated as CASSRGGGQTYEQYF. The V and J genes are TRBV5-1 and TRBJ2-7; TRBD1 might be the D (7 bases). V shed 4 bases and J shed 2 bases, with 16 bases lying between them. Per germline, CDR1 SGHRS and CDR2 YFSETQ. The length of the CDR3 is 15 residues.

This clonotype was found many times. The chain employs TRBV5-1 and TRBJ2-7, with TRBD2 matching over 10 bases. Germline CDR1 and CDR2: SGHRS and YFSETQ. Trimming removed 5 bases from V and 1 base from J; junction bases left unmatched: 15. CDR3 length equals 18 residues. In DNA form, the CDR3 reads TGCGCCAGCAGTCCGTTTTCGAGCGGGGGGGCCGCATCCTACGAGCAGTACTTC. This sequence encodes CASSPFSSGGAASYEQYF. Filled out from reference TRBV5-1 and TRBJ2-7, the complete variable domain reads KAGVTQTPRYLIKTRGQQVTLSCSPISGHRSVSWYQQTPGQGLQFLFEYFSETQRNKGNFPGRFSGRQFSNSRSEMNVSTLELGDSALYLCASSPFSSGGAASYEQYFGPGTRLTVT.

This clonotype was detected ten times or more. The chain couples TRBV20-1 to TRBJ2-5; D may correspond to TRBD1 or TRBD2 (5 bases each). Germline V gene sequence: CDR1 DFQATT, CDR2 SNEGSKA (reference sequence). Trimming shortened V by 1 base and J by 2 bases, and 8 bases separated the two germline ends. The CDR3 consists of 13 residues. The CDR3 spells CSARVGAQETQYF. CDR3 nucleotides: TGCAGTGCTAGAGTCGGGGCACAAGAGACCCAGTACTTC.

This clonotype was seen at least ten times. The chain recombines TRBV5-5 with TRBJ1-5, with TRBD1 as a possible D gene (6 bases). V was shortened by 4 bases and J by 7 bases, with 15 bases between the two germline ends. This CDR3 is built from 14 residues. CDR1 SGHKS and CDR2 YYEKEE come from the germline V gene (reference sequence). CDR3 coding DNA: TGTGCCAGCAGCGTACAGGGTACGGGGCAGCCCCAGCATTTT. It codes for CASSVQGTGQPQHF.

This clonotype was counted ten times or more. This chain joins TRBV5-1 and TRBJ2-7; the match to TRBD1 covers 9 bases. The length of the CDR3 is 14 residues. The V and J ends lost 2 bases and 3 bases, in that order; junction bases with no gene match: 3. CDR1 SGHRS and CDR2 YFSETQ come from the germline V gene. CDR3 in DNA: TGCGCCAGCAGCTTCGGGACAGGGAACTACGAGCAGTACTTC. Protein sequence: CASSFGTGNYEQYF.

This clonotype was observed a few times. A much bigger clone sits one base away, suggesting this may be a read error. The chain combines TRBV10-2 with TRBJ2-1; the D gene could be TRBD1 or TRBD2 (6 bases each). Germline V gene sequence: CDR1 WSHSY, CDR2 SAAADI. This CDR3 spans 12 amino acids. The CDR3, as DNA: TGCGACAGCACGGCCGGGGGCTATGAGCAGTTCTTC. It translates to CDSTAGGYEQFF.

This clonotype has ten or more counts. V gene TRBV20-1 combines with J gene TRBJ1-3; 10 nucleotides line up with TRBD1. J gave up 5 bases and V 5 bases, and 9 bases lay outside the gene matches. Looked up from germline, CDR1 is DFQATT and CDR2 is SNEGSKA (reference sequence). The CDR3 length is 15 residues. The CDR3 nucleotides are TGCAGTGCTCCCGGGACAGGGGTTGTTAGAAACACCATATATTTT. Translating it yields CSAPGTGVVRNTIYF.

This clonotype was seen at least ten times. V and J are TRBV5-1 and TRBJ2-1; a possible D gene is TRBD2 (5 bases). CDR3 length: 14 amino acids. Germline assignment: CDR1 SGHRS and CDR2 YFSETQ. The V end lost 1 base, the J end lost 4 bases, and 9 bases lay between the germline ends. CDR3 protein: CASSLPGTYNEQFF. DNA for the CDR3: TGCGCCAGCAGCTTGCCGGGAACGTACAATGAGCAGTTCTTC.